This T cell receptor beta chain came from a study of blood T cell repertoires in COVID-19. Turning to the study itself: Acute-phase and convalescent COVID-19 samples originated in the United States, Italy and Spain. PBMCs, B-cell-depleted T cells, or T cells were the source of the cDNA or gDNA that made up the material.

In the original workflow: Scientists estimated how many nucleated cells there were by amplifying reference gene primers. TCRdb keeps only in-frame clones here, not all; method: immunoSEQ multiplex PCR. For V, J and clone size, that table is used; D and trimming come from the DNA. The sample shows roughly 150,000 clones, around 80% of them seen only once. This clone showed up just a few times. The receptor comes from a man aged 55 to 70 who had recovered from COVID-19. Input material: peripheral blood.

DNA of the CDR3: TGTGCCAGCACCCAGGGCAGGGTGATCTCCAATGAGCAGTTCTTC. Its protein product is CASTQGRVISNEQFF. The gene calls are TRBV27 and TRBJ2-1; the D gene is possibly TRBD1 (5 bases). There are 15 residues in the CDR3. CDR1 is MNHEY and CDR2 is SMNVEV in the germline V gene (reference sequence). Trimming cost V 7 bases and J 6 bases, with 19 bases left between them.